A selection of T cell receptor beta chains follows, all from one sample in a study of post-analysis software for immune sequencing data. TCRdb independently ran MiXCR on the PCR reads; one entry per CDR3 protein. The top ten hold 4.9% of the sample, which has 650,000 to 900,000 distinct CDR3 sequences, 46% seen once. Sequenced: blood. The receptors derive from a girl aged 5 to 17 with multiple sclerosis. Each CDR3 is given with its conserved first and last residue. Each record gives: clone size, J gene, D gene, V gene, CDR3 DNA, CDR3 protein. The D gene is left open where the match is weak. The listing skips clone size in some rows; elsewhere it reads once, few, many or a size class.

>NA|TRBJ2-1|NA|TRBV7-9
TGTGCCAGCAGCCCCCCCGGGACTCCTAATGAGCAGTTCTTC
CASSPPGTPNEQFF
>few|TRBJ2-3|NA|TRBV6-1
TGTGCCAGCAGTGTATGGGGGCAATCTAGCACAGATACGCAGTATTTT
CASSVWGQSSTDTQYF
>NA|TRBJ2-3|NA|TRBV4-2
TGTGCCAGCAGCCAATGGGCCACAGATACGCAGTATTTT
CASSQWATDTQYF
>NA|TRBJ2-1|NA|TRBV9
TGTGCCAGCAGCGTAGATCACTACCCAGGTGATGAGCAGTTCTTC
CASSVDHYPGDEQFF
>NA|TRBJ1-6|NA|TRBV6-6
TGTGCCAGCAGTTACTCTACGGGACCCCTGGATTCACCCCTCCACTTT
CASSYSTGPLDSPLHF
>NA|TRBJ2-7|NA|TRBV11-2
TGTGCCAGCAGCTTAGTTCATGAGTACGAGCAGTACTTC
CASSLVHEYEQYF
>few|TRBJ1-2|NA|TRBV30
TGTGCCTCCACCAGGTCGGGGGCTAGGGGCTACACCTTC
CASTRSGARGYTF
>few|TRBJ2-7|TRBD2|TRBV15
TGTGCCACCAGCAGAGATCCCCTCCATAGCGGGAGGAAATACGAGCAGTACTTC
CATSRDPLHSGRKYEQYF
>few|TRBJ2-2|TRBD2|TRBV7-8
TGTGCCAGCAGCTTGACGCGACTAGCCAACACCGGGGAGCTGTTTTTT
CASSLTRLANTGELFF
>NA|TRBJ1-2|TRBD1|TRBV28
TGTGCCAGCAGTCCTCCCACGACAGGGTCGTATGGCTACACCTTC
CASSPPTTGSYGYTF
>NA|TRBJ1-4|NA|TRBV20-1
TGCAGTGCCCGGACGGATGCAACTAATGAAAAACTGTTTTTT
CSARTDATNEKLFF
>NA|TRBJ2-1|TRBD2|TRBV20-1
TGCAGTGCTAGAAGCCGGGAGGTTTACAATGAGCAGTTCTTC
CSARSREVYNEQFF
>NA|TRBJ1-1|NA|TRBV6-2/TRBV6-3
TGTGCCAGCAGTTACCCCAGGCCAATTAACACTGAAGCTTTCTTT
CASSYPRPINTEAFF
>NA|TRBJ1-5|NA|TRBV9
TGTGCCAGCAGCGTGGGTGGGCGCAATCAGCCCCAGCATTTT
CASSVGGRNQPQHF
>NA|TRBJ2-3|TRBD2|TRBV20-1
TGCAGTGCTAGAGATCCATCGGGGACTAGCGGTGCTTATACGCAGTATTTT
CSARDPSGTSGAYTQYF
>NA|TRBJ2-1|TRBD2|TRBV7-9
TGTGCCAGCAGCTCCACGGATCTGACTAGCCCAGAGACCCAGTTCTTC
CASSSTDLTSPETQFF
>NA|TRBJ2-7|NA|TRBV27
TGTGCCAGCAGCCACCTGGGAATGGGTCTCAACTACGAGCAGTACTTC
CASSHLGMGLNYEQYF
>NA|TRBJ2-5|NA|TRBV6-5
TGTGCCAGCACAGTACAAGAGACCCAGTACTTC
CASTVQETQYF
>NA|TRBJ2-1|TRBD2|TRBV11-2
TGTGCCAGCAGCCTCGACGCGGCGGGAGGGCGGTACGAGCAGTTCTTC
CASSLDAAGGRYEQFF
>few|TRBJ2-3|TRBD2|TRBV12-3/TRBV12-4
TGTGCCAGCACCCCGGGGACTAGCGGGAGCAGAGATACGCAGTATTTT
CASTPGTSGSRDTQYF
>NA|TRBJ2-3|NA|TRBV21-1
TGTGCCAGCAGCAAGAGTAGGGATACTACAGATACGCAGTATTTT
CASSKSRDTTDTQYF
>NA|TRBJ2-1|NA|TRBV6-1
TGTGCCAGCTGCCTTAGTGGGATCTACAATGAGCAGTTCTTC
CASCLSGIYNEQFF
>NA|TRBJ1-2|NA|TRBV30
TGTGCCCGCAAGGGAACAGCGGACTATGGCTACACCTTC
CARKGTADYGYTF
>NA|TRBJ2-3|NA|TRBV12-3/TRBV12-4
TGTGCCAGCAGATCCGGGCTCACAGACACGCAGTATTTT
CASRSGLTDTQYF
>few|TRBJ2-1|NA|TRBV7-2
TGTGCCAGCAGCTTACAGGGCTCCTGGAATGAGCAGTTCTTC
CASSLQGSWNEQFF
>NA|TRBJ1-1|NA|TRBV12-3/TRBV12-4
TGTGCCAGCAGTTTATACTCCGGAGGCACTGAAGCTTTCTTT
CASSLYSGGTEAFF
>NA|TRBJ2-7|TRBD1|TRBV11-2
TGTGCCAGCAGCATCCCGGGACAGGGGCAGAGCGAGCAGTACTTC
CASSIPGQGQSEQYF
>NA|TRBJ2-7|NA|TRBV10-3
TGTGCCACCAGTTCAGGGGACTCCTACGAGCAGTACTTC
CATSSGDSYEQYF
>few|TRBJ2-3|NA|TRBV9
TGTGCCAGCGGGACCCCAGATACGCAGTATTTT
CASGTPDTQYF
>NA|TRBJ2-3|NA|TRBV30
TGTGCCTGGGAGCGGCATCCAGGCGCAGATACGCAGTATTTT
CAWERHPGADTQYF
>NA|TRBJ2-7|NA|TRBV7-9
TGTGCCAGCAGCTTCCGGCAGGGAACTCTCGCGGGCGAGCAGTACTTC
CASSFRQGTLAGEQYF
>NA|TRBJ2-1|NA|TRBV3-1
TGTGCCAGCAGCCCAGCGTACCCGTCCTACAATGAGCAGTTCTTC
CASSPAYPSYNEQFF
>few|TRBJ2-7|TRBD1|TRBV30
TGTGCCTGGGTTGACAGGGGGTACGAGCAGTACTTC
CAWVDRGYEQYF
>few|TRBJ2-3|TRBD2|TRBV15
TGTGCCACCAGCAGAATGGGACTAGCGGGACGCACAGATACGCAGTATTTT
CATSRMGLAGRTDTQYF
>few|TRBJ2-2|NA|TRBV6-6
TGTGCCAGCAGTTTTGGCGCGAACACCGGGGAGCTGTTTTTT
CASSFGANTGELFF
>NA|TRBJ2-5|NA|TRBV12-3/TRBV12-4
TGTGCCAGCAGTCTAAACCCCCCACCCCAAGAGACCCAGTACTTC
CASSLNPPPQETQYF
>NA|TRBJ2-7|TRBD2|TRBV7-2
TGTGCCAGCAGCCCCTCCATAGCGGGGGGTCTACACTCCTACGAGCAGTACTTC
CASSPSIAGGLHSYEQYF
>NA|TRBJ2-7|TRBD2|TRBV10-3
TGTGCCATCAGTGTGGGGACTAGCGGGACCTACGAGCAGTACTTC
CAISVGTSGTYEQYF
>NA|TRBJ2-7|TRBD2|TRBV27
TGTGCCAGCAGTTTAGATCTAGCGGGAGGGAGAGAGCAGTACTTC
CASSLDLAGGREQYF
>NA|TRBJ2-4|NA|TRBV7-9
TGTGCCAGCAGCCCCAGCGGAGCCAAAAACATTCAGTACTTC
CASSPSGAKNIQYF
>few|TRBJ2-3|NA|TRBV5-1
TGCGCCAGCAGCTTGGCCGGCAGGGGTTACACAGATACGCAGTATTTT
CASSLAGRGYTDTQYF
>few|TRBJ2-3|TRBD1|TRBV12-3/TRBV12-4
TGTGCCAGCAGCCGACAGGGAACAGATACGCAGTATTTT
CASSRQGTDTQYF
>NA|TRBJ2-6|TRBD2|TRBV14
TGTGCCACCAGAAGCGGGAGTGGCTACTCTGGGGCCAACGTCCTGACTTTC
CATRSGSGYSGANVLTF
>few|TRBJ1-2|NA|TRBV9
TGTGCCAGCAGCGTAAACCCAGCTAACTATGGCTACACCTTC
CASSVNPANYGYTF
>NA|TRBJ2-1|TRBD1|TRBV5-1
TGCGCCAGCAGCCTTCGGGACAGGAGGAATGAGCAGTTCTTC
CASSLRDRRNEQFF
>few|TRBJ2-1|NA|TRBV20-1
TGCAGTGCTATTCCTCCCAACAATGAGCAGTTCTTC
CSAIPPNNEQFF
>many|TRBJ1-2|TRBD1|TRBV7-9
TGTGCCAGCAGTTCCGGGACAGGGAACTATGGCTACACCTTC
CASSSGTGNYGYTF
>once|TRBJ2-1|TRBD2|TRBV2
TGTGCCAGCAGTGAAACCTCCGGGACTAGCGCCTACAATGAGCAGTTCTTC
CASSETSGTSAYNEQFF
>few|TRBJ2-5|NA|TRBV29-1
TGCAGCGTTGGGGTCTCCCAAGAGACCCAGTACTTC
CSVGVSQETQYF
>NA|TRBJ2-1|TRBD2|TRBV6-5
TGTGCCAGCAGTTACGCCAAGCTAGCGGGAGGCAATGAGCAGTTCTTC
CASSYAKLAGGNEQFF
>few|TRBJ2-3|NA|TRBV11-2
TGTGCCAGCAGCTTAGGGATGAGTGGCACAGATACGCAGTATTTT
CASSLGMSGTDTQYF
>NA|TRBJ2-7|TRBD1|TRBV6-6
TGTGCCACCAGGGGGACGGCGAGCTCCTACGAGCAGTACTTC
CATRGTASSYEQYF